A selection of T cell receptor beta chains follows, all from one sample in a study of control samples from healthy donors and cancer patients. Some clones are missing from TCRdb's copy, which holds only in-frame ones; the method was immunoSEQ multiplex PCR. The repertoire holds over 200,000 clones, about 80% seen once, with 10% to 15% in the top ten. The sequencing sample was made of PBMCs. The origin of the receptors is a woman aged 55 to 70 with lung cancer. The CDR3 runs from the conserved cysteine through the conserved F or W. Each record gives: D gene, clone size, J gene, V gene, CDR3 protein, CDR3 DNA. The D gene is left open where the match is weak. Size values are once, few and many counts, or a class for expanded clones, and some rows have none.

d_gene: .
abundance: .
j_gene: TRBJ1-3
v_gene: TRBV2
CDR3aa: CASSEWLGNTIYF
CDR3nt: TGTGCCAGCAGTGAATGGCTGGGAAACACCATATATTTT

d_gene: TRBD1
abundance: many
j_gene: TRBJ1-4
v_gene: TRBV7-9
CDR3aa: CASIGGTGNEKLFF
CDR3nt: TGTGCCAGCATAGGAGGGACAGGGAATGAAAAACTGTTTTTT

d_gene: .
abundance: .
j_gene: TRBJ1-2
v_gene: TRBV6-5
CDR3aa: CASSYSGTHGRGYTF
CDR3nt: TGTGCCAGCAGTTACTCGGGGACCCACGGTCGCGGCTACACCTTC

d_gene: TRBD1
abundance: .
j_gene: TRBJ2-7
v_gene: TRBV3-1/TRBV3-2
CDR3aa: CASSRWDRDNEQYF
CDR3nt: TGTGCCAGCAGCCGATGGGACAGGGACAACGAGCAGTACTTC

d_gene: .
abundance: .
j_gene: TRBJ2-1
v_gene: TRBV11-2
CDR3aa: CASSLGGAASPYNEQFF
CDR3nt: TGTGCCAGCAGCTTAGGCGGGGCGGCGTCCCCTTACAATGAGCAGTTCTTC

d_gene: .
abundance: .
j_gene: TRBJ1-5
v_gene: TRBV6-1
CDR3aa: CASSEGGVSNQPQHF
CDR3nt: TGTGCCAGCAGTGAAGGGGGGGTTAGCAATCAGCCCCAGCATTTT

d_gene: .
abundance: .
j_gene: TRBJ2-1
v_gene: TRBV10-1
CDR3aa: CASSENGVGARDEQFF
CDR3nt: TGCGCCAGCAGTGAAAATGGAGTGGGGGCTCGGGATGAGCAGTTCTTC

d_gene: TRBD2
abundance: .
j_gene: TRBJ2-7
v_gene: TRBV5-4
CDR3aa: CASSLAGGPEEQYF
CDR3nt: TGTGCCAGCAGCTTAGCGGGGGGGCCAGAGGAGCAGTACTTC

d_gene: .
abundance: .
j_gene: TRBJ1-1
v_gene: TRBV3-1/TRBV3-2
CDR3aa: CASSLDSRRTEAFF
CDR3nt: TGTGCCAGCAGCCTGGACAGTCGGAGAACTGAAGCTTTCTTT

d_gene: TRBD2
abundance: .
j_gene: TRBJ2-7
v_gene: TRBV3-1/TRBV3-2
CDR3aa: CASSRGAGVYEQYF
CDR3nt: TGTGCCAGCAGCCGAGGAGCGGGAGTCTACGAGCAGTACTTC

d_gene: .
abundance: .
j_gene: TRBJ1-3
v_gene: TRBV20-1
CDR3aa: CSASRTTGHTIYF
CDR3nt: TGCAGTGCTAGTCGCACGACCGGCCACACCATATATTTT

d_gene: TRBD1
abundance: .
j_gene: TRBJ1-1
v_gene: TRBV5-1
CDR3aa: CASRYHDRDHTEAFF
CDR3nt: TGCGCCAGCAGATATCACGACAGGGACCACACTGAAGCTTTCTTT

d_gene: .
abundance: .
j_gene: TRBJ2-1
v_gene: TRBV6-5
CDR3aa: CASRRRASGYEQFF
CDR3nt: TGTGCCAGCAGAAGACGGGCCTCTGGGTATGAGCAGTTCTTC

d_gene: .
abundance: .
j_gene: TRBJ1-5
v_gene: TRBV18
CDR3aa: CASSLARNQPQHF
CDR3nt: TGTGCCAGCTCACTAGCCCGGAATCAGCCCCAGCATTTT

d_gene: .
abundance: .
j_gene: TRBJ2-4
v_gene: TRBV25-1
CDR3aa: CASSESGTKNIQYF
CDR3nt: TGTGCCAGCAGTGAATCAGGGACCAAAAACATTCAGTACTTC

d_gene: TRBD1
abundance: .
j_gene: TRBJ1-2
v_gene: TRBV19
CDR3aa: CASSPFDRARVGYTF
CDR3nt: TGTGCCAGTAGTCCGTTCGACAGGGCCCGAGTAGGCTACACCTTC

d_gene: .
abundance: .
j_gene: TRBJ1-4
v_gene: TRBV6-1
CDR3aa: CASSEAGTGYNEKLFF
CDR3nt: TGTGCCAGCAGTGAAGCAGGCACAGGTTATAATGAAAAACTGTTTTTT

d_gene: TRBD1
abundance: .
j_gene: TRBJ1-4
v_gene: TRBV7-9
CDR3aa: CASSEQGGNEKLFF
CDR3nt: TGTGCCAGCAGCGAACAGGGGGGTAATGAAAAACTGTTTTTT

d_gene: TRBD1
abundance: .
j_gene: TRBJ1-5
v_gene: TRBV18
CDR3aa: CASSPGTGLVPQHF
CDR3nt: TGTGCCAGCTCACCCGGGACAGGGCTAGTGCCCCAGCATTTT

d_gene: .
abundance: few
j_gene: TRBJ1-5
v_gene: TRBV6-1
CDR3aa: CASSEDRHGYQPQHF
CDR3nt: TGTGCCAGCAGTGAAGATCGGCACGGCTATCAGCCCCAGCATTTT

d_gene: .
abundance: .
j_gene: TRBJ2-5
v_gene: TRBV7-9
CDR3aa: CASSLASLAGTTQYF
CDR3nt: TGTGCCAGCAGCTTAGCGTCTCTGGCGGGGACGACCCAGTACTTC

d_gene: TRBD2
abundance: once
j_gene: TRBJ2-7
v_gene: TRBV11-2
CDR3aa: CASSLSSGRLSYEQYF
CDR3nt: TGTGCCAGCAGCTTATCTAGCGGGCGACTATCCTACGAGCAGTACTTC

d_gene: .
abundance: few
j_gene: TRBJ1-4
v_gene: TRBV28
CDR3aa: CASSTTATNEKLFF
CDR3nt: TGTGCCAGCAGTACGACAGCAACTAATGAAAAACTGTTTTTT

d_gene: .
abundance: .
j_gene: TRBJ2-7
v_gene: TRBV28
CDR3aa: CASSLGLLYEQYF
CDR3nt: TGTGCCAGCAGTTTAGGGCTCCTCTACGAGCAGTACTTC

d_gene: TRBD1
abundance: .
j_gene: TRBJ1-2
v_gene: TRBV28
CDR3aa: CASSTIRDRGYYGYTF
CDR3nt: TGTGCCAGCAGTACCATTCGGGACAGGGGATACTATGGCTACACCTTC

d_gene: .
abundance: .
j_gene: TRBJ2-5
v_gene: TRBV20-1
CDR3aa: CSAPQGQTQYF
CDR3nt: TGCAGTGCCCCCCAGGGGCAGACCCAGTACTTC

d_gene: .
abundance: .
j_gene: TRBJ2-1
v_gene: TRBV9
CDR3aa: CASSVGISSNEQFF
CDR3nt: TGTGCCAGCAGCGTAGGGATTAGTAGCAATGAGCAGTTCTTC

d_gene: .
abundance: .
j_gene: TRBJ2-3
v_gene: TRBV7-7
CDR3aa: CASSLAGLDSDTQYF
CDR3nt: TGTGCCAGCAGCTTAGCAGGGCTCGATAGCGATACGCAGTATTTT

d_gene: .
abundance: .
j_gene: TRBJ2-4
v_gene: TRBV5-6
CDR3aa: CASSLGGDSLNIQYF
CDR3nt: TGTGCCAGCAGCTTGGGAGGGGACTCACTAAACATTCAGTACTTC

d_gene: TRBD2
abundance: .
j_gene: TRBJ2-7
v_gene: TRBV10-3
CDR3aa: CASGRGTYEQYF
CDR3nt: TGTGCCTCCGGGAGGGGGACGTACGAGCAGTACTTC

d_gene: TRBD1
abundance: .
j_gene: TRBJ1-4
v_gene: TRBV6-5
CDR3aa: CASRFETGINEKLFF
CDR3nt: TGTGCCAGCAGATTCGAGACAGGGATTAATGAAAAACTGTTTTTT

d_gene: .
abundance: once
j_gene: TRBJ2-3
v_gene: TRBV10-3
CDR3aa: CAIGFQGTDTQYF
CDR3nt: TGTGCCATCGGGTTTCAGGGAACTGATACGCAGTATTTT

d_gene: TRBD2
abundance: .
j_gene: TRBJ2-5
v_gene: TRBV11-2
CDR3aa: CASRLLAAYNWETQYF
CDR3nt: TGTGCCAGCAGGTTGCTAGCGGCCTACAATTGGGAGACCCAGTACTTC

d_gene: .
abundance: .
j_gene: TRBJ2-1
v_gene: TRBV7-6
CDR3aa: CASSLRPYNEQFF
CDR3nt: TGTGCCAGCAGCCTCCGACCTTACAATGAGCAGTTCTTC

d_gene: .
abundance: .
j_gene: TRBJ1-6
v_gene: TRBV5-1
CDR3aa: CASSLEVQASPLHF
CDR3nt: TGCGCCAGCAGCTTGGAGGTTCAGGCCTCCCCCCTCCACTTT

d_gene: .
abundance: .
j_gene: TRBJ2-7
v_gene: TRBV6-5
CDR3aa: CASSEMGLSYEQYF
CDR3nt: TGTGCCAGCAGCGAGATGGGACTCTCCTACGAGCAGTACTTC

d_gene: TRBD1
abundance: .
j_gene: TRBJ2-7
v_gene: TRBV19
CDR3aa: CASSIVGDRSYEQYF
CDR3nt: TGTGCCAGTAGTATAGTGGGGGACAGAAGTTACGAGCAGTACTTC

d_gene: .
abundance: .
j_gene: TRBJ1-1
v_gene: TRBV9
CDR3aa: CASSGDPFVTTEAFF
CDR3nt: TGTGCCAGCAGCGGAGACCCATTTGTTACGACTGAAGCTTTCTTT

d_gene: .
abundance: few
j_gene: TRBJ1-3
v_gene: TRBV4-1
CDR3aa: CASSPPGEGNTIYF
CDR3nt: TGCGCCAGCAGCCCCCCGGGGGAGGGAAACACCATATATTTT

d_gene: .
abundance: .
j_gene: TRBJ2-3
v_gene: TRBV5-1
CDR3aa: CASSSRGTTDTQYF
CDR3nt: TGCGCCAGCAGCTCCCGGGGAACCACAGATACGCAGTATTTT

d_gene: TRBD2
abundance: .
j_gene: TRBJ2-1
v_gene: TRBV5-1
CDR3aa: CASSFPGLGGSYNEQFF
CDR3nt: TGCGCCAGCAGCTTTCCTGGACTCGGGGGGTCCTACAATGAGCAGTTCTTC